The 17 T cell receptor beta chains below come from one sample, sequenced in a study of tumor-infiltrating lymphocytes in primary liver carcinoma. Germline DNA was also extracted, and blood RNA was taken from unsorted whole blood. From approximately 450 ng total RNA, TCR beta cDNA was generated with a primer in the constant region. A slightly modified ARM-PCR protocol with three nested multiplex PCR rounds produced these TCR beta libraries. TRBV1-TRBV30 forward primers paired with a C-beta reverse primer were used in the first two PCR rounds, which ran approximately 10 cycles each. Each CDR3 protein is one row after TCRdb ran MiXCR on the multiplex PCR reads. Seen here are about 200,000 distinct CDR3 sequences, roughly 61% observed once, and the top ten hold roughly 7%. Sequenced: peripheral blood. The receptors come from a woman aged 60-70 years with primary liver carcinoma and hepatitis B virus infection.

The chain is built from TRBV28 and TRBJ2-4; 8 bases map to TRBD2. CDR1 and CDR2 (germline): MDHEN, SYDVKM. This CDR3 is built from 14 residues. V shed 8 bases, J shed 3 bases, and the junction held 6 bases outside the gene matches. Here the CDR3 reads CASGSAGVKNIQYF. For the CDR3, the DNA is TGTGCCAGCGGTTCAGCGGGAGTCAAAAACATTCAGTACTTC.

Comment on this clonotype: A much bigger clone sits one base away, suggesting this may be a read error. The chain employs TRBV12-3 or TRBV12-4 and TRBJ1-1; D gene unclear. This CDR3 contains 12 residues. CDR3 coding DNA: TGTCCCAGCAGTGGGTATGGCACTGAAGCTTTCTTT. Its translation: CPSSGYGTEAFF.

On this clonotype itself: This sequence may be a read error, since a much larger clone differs from it by one base. The chain is built from TRBV12-3 or TRBV12-4 and TRBJ2-7; D unresolved. V dropped 5 bases and J dropped 0 bases, with 11 bases sitting between them. The CDR3 is 14 amino acids. CDR3 loop: CASSTSPLSYEQYF. The CDR3 coding sequence is TGTGCCAGCAGTACGTCCCCCCTCTCCTACGAGCAGTACTTC.

Details on this clonotype: Because the CDR3 is missing its conserved closing phenylalanine or tryptophan, this is likely a read error. The rearrangement uses TRBV13 and TRBJ2-1; 14 bases are a match to TRBD2. The CDR3 consists of 19 residues. V shed 5 bases and J 0 bases; nucleotides not matched to a gene: 9. Germline CDR1 PRHDT, CDR2 FYEKMQ (reference sequence). CDR3 protein: CASSPGTSGRSSSYNEQFL. The DNA for the CDR3 is TGTGCCAGCAGCCCGGGGACTAGCGGGAGATCCTCCTCCTACAATGAGCAGTTCTTA.

Turning to this clonotype: The junction departs from the called germline gene at one end, perhaps through a read error. This chain joins TRBV11-3 and TRBJ2-7; 8 positions match TRBD1. This CDR3 region has 12 residues. The germline CDR1 and CDR2 sequences are SGHNT and YENEEA. CDR3 protein: CASSLPRGHQYF. In nucleotides, the CDR3 is TGTGCCAGCAGCTTACCCAGGGGGCATCAGTATTTC.

A remark on this clonotype: This may be a read error: a much more frequent sequence differs by one nucleotide. The chain uses TRBV6-5 and TRBJ1-1; 7 bases align to TRBD1. Trimming cost V 0 bases and J 4 bases; bases outside gene matches: 8. Germline V gives CDR1 MNHEY, CDR2 SVGAGI. There are 16 residues in the CDR3. Here the CDR3 reads CASSYSLGAGGTEAFF. In DNA form, the CDR3 reads TGTGCCAGCAGTTACTCGTTAGGAGCAGGGGGCACTGAAGCTTTCTTT.

This clonotype came up a few times. A read error may explain this, as a much larger clone is one base away. J is TRBJ2-2 and V is TRBV6-1; 7 bases align to TRBD1. J gave up 7 bases and V 0 bases, and 5 bases lay outside the gene matches. The germline V gene encodes CDR1 MNHNS and CDR2 SASEGT. The length of the CDR3 is 15 residues. The CDR3 protein is CASSEAGTAIGELFF. CDR3 bases: TGTGCCAGCAGTGAAGCTGGGACAGCCATCGGGGAGCTGTTTTTT.

The chain recombines TRBV4-2 with TRBJ2-3, with D tentatively TRBD1 (6 bases). Between the trimmed V and J ends, which lost 6 bases and 4 bases, there was a span of 17 bases. Per the germline V gene, CDR1 is LGHNA and CDR2 is YNFKEQ. CDR3 length equals 15 residues. CDR3 residues: CASRLTRTAADTQYF. For the CDR3, the DNA is TGTGCCAGCAGGCTAACCCGGACAGCGGCAGATACGCAGTATTTT.

This chain connects TRBV28 to TRBJ1-2; D remains unclear. CDR1 and CDR2 from the germline V gene are MDHEN and SYDVKM. The CDR3 contains 13 residues. Trimming took off 3 bases at V and 8 bases at J, with 13 bases between the two ends. CDR3 sequence (DNA): TGTGCCAGCAGTTTGGCTTCGCGATACGGCTACACCTTC. This gives the protein CASSLASRYGYTF.

Of note for this clonotype: Mismatch with germline at one junction end may stem from a read error. The V and J genes are TRBV12-3 or TRBV12-4 and TRBJ1-2; possible D gene TRBD1, 5 bases. The CDR3 has 13 residues. The CDR3 nucleotides are TGTGCCAGCAATCGCGCTGGGGCCTATGACTACACCTTC. It translates to CASNRAGAYDYTF.

With regard to this clonotype: The junction does not match germline at one end; this may be a read error. The V call is TRBV29-1, the J call TRBJ2-3; D may be TRBD1 or TRBD2 (5 bases each). The CDR3 spans 12 residues. The germline gives CDR1 SQVTM, CDR2 ANQGSEA. The CDR3 DNA reads TGCAACGTTGCCCTGGGGGTAGATACGCAGTATTTT. Translation gives CNVALGVDTQYF.

In this sample, this clonotype turned up many times. The chain employs TRBV29-1 and TRBJ2-5; 12 nucleotides line up with TRBD1. This CDR3 contains 15 residues. Per germline, CDR1 SQVTM and CDR2 ANQGSEA. V shed 4 bases and J 2 bases; nucleotides not matched to a gene: 5. The CDR3 here is CSVAPGQGAQETQYF. CDR3 in DNA: TGCAGCGTTGCCCCGGGACAGGGGGCGCAAGAGACCCAGTACTTC.

Comments on this clonotype: A read error may explain this, as a much larger clone is one base away. The chain links TRBV6-1 to TRBJ1-3, with TRBD1 matching 8 bases. Germline loops: CDR1 MNHNS, CDR2 SASEGT. The CDR3 has 15 amino acids. The CDR3 coding sequence is TGTGCCAGCAGACTCGACAGGGGCTCTGGAAACAACATATATTTT. Its translation: CASRLDRGSGNNIYF.

This clonotype appeared a few times. This chain joins TRBV19 and TRBJ2-7; D call uncertain. Germline lookup yields CDR1 LNHDA and CDR2 SQIVND (reference sequence). This CDR3 has 14 residues. The germline V and J ends were trimmed by 5 bases and 5 bases, with 16 bases remaining between them. CDR3: CASSREALTNEQYF. The CDR3 nucleotides read TGTGCCAGTAGTCGCGAGGCCTTGACGAACGAGCAGTACTTC.

This chain links TRBV11-2 with TRBJ2-7, with D possibly called TRBD1 or TRBD2 (5 bases each). Germline values: CDR1 SGHAT, CDR2 FQNNGV. CDR3 length: 15 residues. Trimming pared 8 bases from V and 2 bases from J, leaving 19 bases between. The chain's CDR3 is CASYLNWGSTYEQYF. CDR3 DNA sequence: TGTGCCAGCTACTTAAATTGGGGGTCCACCTACGAGCAGTACTTC.

In its sample, this clonotype was seen many times. The chain carries TRBV12-3 or TRBV12-4 and TRBJ1-2; 7 bases match TRBD1. This CDR3 contains 12 residues. Germline trimming cut 4 bases from V and 8 bases from J; bases unmatched to any gene: 4. The CDR3 spells CASSSGGLGYTF. In nucleotides, the CDR3 is TGTGCCAGCAGTTCAGGGGGTTTGGGCTACACCTTC.

The V call is TRBV29-1, the J call TRBJ2-3; TRBD2 aligns across 12 bases. The V segment lost 7 bases and the J segment 5 bases; nucleotides outside the gene matches: 10. Germline CDR1 reads SQVTM; CDR2 reads ANQGSEA. The CDR3 has 15 residues. The chain's CDR3 is CSGGLAGGFIDTQYF. The CDR3 DNA reads as TGCAGCGGCGGTCTAGCGGGGGGGTTCATAGATACGCAGTATTTT.